This T cell receptor (beta chain) is drawn from a study of CD4 T cells in relation to SARS-CoV-2 and coronaviruses. The wider study: ViraFEST: roughly ten-day antigen culture of PBMCs, then TCR beta CDR3 sequencing.

The unexposed donors gave CD4+ T cells in about 2010-2018, prior to COVID-19. After roughly ten days of culture, CD4+ T cells were isolated. Germline trimming cut 6 bases from V and 1 base from J; bases unmatched to any gene: 4. CDR3 length: 14 residues. The germline CDR1 and CDR2 sequences are ENHRY and SYGVKD. Measured with immunoSEQ multiplex PCR; TCRdb has only the in-frame clones, and not every one. Of fewer than 20,000 clones listed, roughly 85% are singletons. In regard to this clone: Antigen unknown.

The V gene is TRBV10-3, the J gene TRBJ2-3; TRBD1 matches at 7 bases. The origin of this receptor is a human donor in good health. The sequenced sample consisted of CD4+ T cells from PBMCs, cultured in vitro. CDR3 nucleotide sequence: TGTGCCATCAGACCCGGGACAGGCACAGATACGCAGTATTTT. Its protein product is CAIRPGTGTDTQYF.